This T cell receptor beta chain emerged from a study of a mutant IDH1 vaccine in newly diagnosed glioma. Across the whole study: Patients previously underwent radiotherapy, temozolomide, or both, and most underwent both.

Clones were read by immunoSEQ multiplex PCR, and TCRdb kept only the in-frame ones, dropping some. The sample includes 20,000 to 25,000 clones, just over 90% seen only once; the top ten take just over 9%. On this clone itself: Its antigen is unidentified.

Documented time point: baseline, week 1 (first vaccination visit). The treatment is: pre-vaccination baseline after standard-of-care therapy. Each of the donors came in with new WHO grade 3 or 4 astrocytomas that were IDH1-mutant and ATRX-lost. Findings of the study overall: Immune responses induced by vaccination arose in about 93% of the patients. Variations in leading peripheral T cell clonotypes appeared to have no connection with pseudoprogression.

The sample in question was PBMCs, obtained from a glioma patient treated with radiotherapy, temozolomide or both. This clonotype originated in a man aged 30 to 45 with glioma.

CDR3 DNA sequence: TGTGCCAGCAGTTTATTGCGGCGGGAGAAGGAGCAGTTCTTC. Encoded protein: CASSLLRREKEQFF. V usage is TRBV27 and J usage is TRBJ2-1; 7 bases fit TRBD2. Germline CDR1 and CDR2: MNHEY and SMNVEV (reference sequence). The CDR3 loop spans 14 amino acids. Trimming cost V 1 base and J 10 bases; bases outside gene matches: 7.